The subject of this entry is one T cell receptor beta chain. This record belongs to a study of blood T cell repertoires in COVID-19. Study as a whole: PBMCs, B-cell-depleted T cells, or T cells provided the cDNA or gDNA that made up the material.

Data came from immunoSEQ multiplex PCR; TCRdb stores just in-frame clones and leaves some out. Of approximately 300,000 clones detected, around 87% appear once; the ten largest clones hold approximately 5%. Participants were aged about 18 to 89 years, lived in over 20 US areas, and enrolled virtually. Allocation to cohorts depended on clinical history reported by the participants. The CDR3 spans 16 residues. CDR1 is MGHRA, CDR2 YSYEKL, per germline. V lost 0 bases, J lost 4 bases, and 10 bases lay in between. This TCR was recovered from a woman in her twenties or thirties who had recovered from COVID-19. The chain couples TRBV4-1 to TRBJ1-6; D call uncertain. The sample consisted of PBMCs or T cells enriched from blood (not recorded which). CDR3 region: CASSQDRGRYNSPLHF. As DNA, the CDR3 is TGCGCCAGCAGCCAAGACCGCGGGAGATATAATTCACCCCTCCACTTT.